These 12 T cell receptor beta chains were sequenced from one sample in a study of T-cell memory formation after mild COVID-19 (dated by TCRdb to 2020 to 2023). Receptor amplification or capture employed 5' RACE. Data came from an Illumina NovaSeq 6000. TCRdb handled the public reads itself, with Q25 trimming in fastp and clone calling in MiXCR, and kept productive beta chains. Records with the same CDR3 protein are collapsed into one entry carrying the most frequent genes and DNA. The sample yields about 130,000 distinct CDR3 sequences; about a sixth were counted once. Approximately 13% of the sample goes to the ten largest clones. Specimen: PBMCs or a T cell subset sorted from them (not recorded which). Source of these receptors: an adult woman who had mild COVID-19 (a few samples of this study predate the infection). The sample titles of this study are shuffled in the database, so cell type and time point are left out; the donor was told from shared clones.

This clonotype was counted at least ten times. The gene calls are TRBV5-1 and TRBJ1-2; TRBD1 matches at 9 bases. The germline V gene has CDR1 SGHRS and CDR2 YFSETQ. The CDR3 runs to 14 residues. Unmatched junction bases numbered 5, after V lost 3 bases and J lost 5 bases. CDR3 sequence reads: CASSSEGTGYGYTF. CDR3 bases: TGCGCCAGCAGCTCGGAGGGGACAGGGTATGGCTACACCTTC.

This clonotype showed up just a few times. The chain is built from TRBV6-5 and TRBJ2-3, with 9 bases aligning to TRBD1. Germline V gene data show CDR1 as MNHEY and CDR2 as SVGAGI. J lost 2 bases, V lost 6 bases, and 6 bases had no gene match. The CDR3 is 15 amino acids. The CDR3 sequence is CASRQGQGFTDTQYF. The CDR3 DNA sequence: TGTGCCAGCAGACAGGGACAGGGTTTCACAGATACGCAGTATTTT.

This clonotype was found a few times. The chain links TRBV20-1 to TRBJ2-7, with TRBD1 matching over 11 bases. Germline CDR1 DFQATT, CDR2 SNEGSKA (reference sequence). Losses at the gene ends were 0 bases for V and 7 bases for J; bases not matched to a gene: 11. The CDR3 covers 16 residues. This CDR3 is CSARDSPGTGGREQYF. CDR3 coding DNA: TGCAGTGCTAGAGATTCCCCCGGGACAGGGGGTCGAGAGCAGTACTTC.

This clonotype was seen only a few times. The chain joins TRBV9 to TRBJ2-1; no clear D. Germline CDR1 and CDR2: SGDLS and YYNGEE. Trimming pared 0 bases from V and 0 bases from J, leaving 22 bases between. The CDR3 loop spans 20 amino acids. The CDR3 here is CASSVGRGMLSVPSYNEQFF. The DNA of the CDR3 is TGTGCCAGCAGCGTAGGGAGAGGTATGCTATCGGTCCCCTCCTACAATGAGCAGTTCTTC.

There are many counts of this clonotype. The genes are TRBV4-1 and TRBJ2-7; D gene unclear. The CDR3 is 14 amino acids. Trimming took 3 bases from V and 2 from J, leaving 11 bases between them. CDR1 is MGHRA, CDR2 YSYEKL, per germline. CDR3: CASSHDKGTYEQYF. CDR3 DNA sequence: TGCGCCAGCAGCCATGATAAAGGGACCTACGAGCAGTACTTC.

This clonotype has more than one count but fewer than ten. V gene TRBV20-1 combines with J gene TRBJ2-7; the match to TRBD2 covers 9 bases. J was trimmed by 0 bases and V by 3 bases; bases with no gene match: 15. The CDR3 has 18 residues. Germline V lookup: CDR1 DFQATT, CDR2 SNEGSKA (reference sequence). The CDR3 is CSASVASGEQSGSYEQYF. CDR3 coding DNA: TGCAGTGCTAGCGTGGCTAGCGGGGAACAGTCGGGCTCCTACGAGCAGTACTTC.

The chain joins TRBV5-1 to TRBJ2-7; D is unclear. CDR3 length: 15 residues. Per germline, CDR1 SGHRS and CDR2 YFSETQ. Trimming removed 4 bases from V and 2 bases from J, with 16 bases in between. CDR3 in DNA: TGCGCCAGCAGCCTGACCAACGGTTACCCCTACGAGCAGTACTTC. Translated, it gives CASSLTNGYPYEQYF.

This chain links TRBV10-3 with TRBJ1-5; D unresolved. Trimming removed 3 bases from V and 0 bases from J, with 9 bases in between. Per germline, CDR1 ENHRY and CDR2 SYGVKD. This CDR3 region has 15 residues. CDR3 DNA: TGTGCCATCAGTGAAGGGTTACTTAGCAATCAGCCCCAGCATTTT. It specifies CAISEGLLSNQPQHF.

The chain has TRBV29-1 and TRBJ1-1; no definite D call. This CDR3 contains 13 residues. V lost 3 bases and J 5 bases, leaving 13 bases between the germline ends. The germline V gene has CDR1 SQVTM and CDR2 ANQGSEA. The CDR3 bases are TGCAGCGTTGACCCCCACGGAGCGACTGAAGCTTTCTTT. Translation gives CSVDPHGATEAFF.

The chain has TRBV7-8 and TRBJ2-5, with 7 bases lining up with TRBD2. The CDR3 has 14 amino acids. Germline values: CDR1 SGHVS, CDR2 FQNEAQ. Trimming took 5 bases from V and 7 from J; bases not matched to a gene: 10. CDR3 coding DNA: TGTGCCAGCAGCCCCCCGGACTGGGAGGGGACCCAGTACTTC. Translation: CASSPPDWEGTQYF. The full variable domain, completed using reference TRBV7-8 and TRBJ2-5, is GAGVSQSPRYKVAKRGQDVALRCDPISGHVSLFWYQQALGQGPEFLTYFQNEAQLDKSGLPSDRFFAERPEGSVSTLKIQRTQQEDSAVYLCASSPPDWEGTQYFGPGTRLLVL.

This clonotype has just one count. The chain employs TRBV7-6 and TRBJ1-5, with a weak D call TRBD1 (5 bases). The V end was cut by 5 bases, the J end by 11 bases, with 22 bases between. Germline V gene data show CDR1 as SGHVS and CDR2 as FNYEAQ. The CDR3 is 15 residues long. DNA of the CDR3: TGTGCCAGCAGCCAAACGTCGGGGGGGAGTTCGTCCCAGCATTTT. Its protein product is CASSQTSGGSSSQHF.

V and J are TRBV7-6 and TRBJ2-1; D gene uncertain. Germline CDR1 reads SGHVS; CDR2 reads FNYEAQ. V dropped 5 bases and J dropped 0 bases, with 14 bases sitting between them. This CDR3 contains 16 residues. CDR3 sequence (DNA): TGTGCCAGCAGCCCATGGACCGAGAGCTCCTACAATGAGCAGTTCTTC. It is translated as CASSPWTESSYNEQFF.